Detailed here is one T cell receptor beta chain. Its antigen is not identified. Other DNA sequences in the same sample also yield this CDR3. Primers included in the PCR were 60 Vbeta and 13 Jbeta primers. Profiled with immunoSEQ multiplex PCR; TCRdb holds only in-frame clones, not every one. Altogether around 110,000 clones are present, roughly a tenth being singletons, with the ten largest covering less than 4%. This sample is part of a study of cytomegalovirus exposure and HLA in healthy donors. Findings of the study overall: After further analysis at a later stage, 16,951 TCR beta sequences were associated with HLA alleles at 0.05 false discovery rate.

Although they were nominally healthy when sampled, donors likely had unrecorded immune exposures. CDR3 length: 13 amino acids. Trimming at V came to 5 bases and at J to 5 bases, leaving 5 bases not matched to a gene. The V gene's germline CDR1 is SGHTA and CDR2 FQGNSA. This rearrangement joins TRBV7-2 to TRBJ2-5; 7 bases align to TRBD2. The origin of this receptor is a man aged 25 to 40 in good health and CMV-seronegative. Input material: PBMCs. CDR3 sequence reads: CASSGREGETQYF. For the CDR3, the DNA is TGTGCCAGCAGCGGCAGGGAGGGCGAGACCCAGTACTTC.